Below, 11 T cell receptor beta chains from the same sample are listed, as sequenced in a study of blood T cell repertoires in COVID-19 (dated by TCRdb to the early 2020s). The protocol used for the library was the immunoSEQ multiplex PCR assay. TCRdb holds this immuneACCESS table with in-frame rearrangements only. Some clones are missing; in checked studies, unresolved V genes explain under half, and the rest has no known cause. The sample yields roughly 300,000 clones; more than 70% were counted once. Together, the top ten hold about 5.2% of the sample. The sequencing input was PBMCs or T cells enriched from blood (not recorded which). These TCRs come from a woman in her 30s who had recovered from COVID-19.

The chain employs TRBV5-1 and TRBJ1-6; the D gene is possibly TRBD1 (6 bases). The V gene's germline CDR1 is SGHRS and CDR2 YFSETQ. Between the trimmed V and J ends, which lost 0 bases and 11 bases, there was a span of 15 bases. CDR3 length: 15 amino acids. CDR3 DNA: TGCGCCAGCAGCTTGGTTGGGGGCGTGCTGGCACCCCTCCACTTT. It is translated as CASSLVGGVLAPLHF.

The V and J genes are TRBV27 and TRBJ1-2; D uncertain. CDR3 length equals 15 residues. V gave up 0 bases and J gave up 0 bases, with 8 bases separating them. Germline CDR1 reads MNHEY; CDR2 reads SMNVEV (reference sequence). The DNA of the CDR3 is TGTGCCAGCAGTTTATCAACCAGCGCTAACTATGGCTACACCTTC. As protein: CASSLSTSANYGYTF.

The rearrangement uses TRBV4-1 and TRBJ2-2; 15 bases are a match to TRBD2. Germline CDR1 reads MGHRA; CDR2 reads YSYEKL. CDR3 length equals 20 residues. The J segment lost 6 bases and the V segment lost 0 bases, leaving 11 bases of the junction unmatched. The CDR3 spells CASSQDGTSGGRSGAGELFF. The CDR3 DNA sequence: TGCGCCAGCAGCCAAGATGGGACTAGCGGGGGGAGGTCTGGGGCCGGGGAGCTGTTTTTT.

The chain is built from TRBV4-1 and TRBJ1-5, with TRBD1 matching 8 bases. V lost 0 bases, J lost 7 bases, and 11 bases stayed unmatched. The length of the CDR3 is 17 residues. Germline assignment: CDR1 MGHRA and CDR2 YSYEKL. Written as DNA, the CDR3 is TGCGCCAGCAGCCAAGAATCAAGAGACAGGGGCTTCCAGCCCCAGCATTTT. Its translation is CASSQESRDRGFQPQHF.

The chain employs TRBV19 and TRBJ1-1, with no clear D. This CDR3 is built from 14 residues. Germline V gene sequence: CDR1 LNHDA, CDR2 SQIVND (reference sequence). The V gene lost 3 bases and the J gene lost 1 base, with 9 bases spanning the gap. The CDR3 protein is CASSMGRKNTEAFF. CDR3 in DNA: TGTGCCAGTAGTATGGGCAGGAAGAACACTGAAGCTTTCTTT. The whole variable domain, remainder taken from reference TRBV19 and TRBJ1-1, is DGGITQSPKYLFRKEGQNVTLSCEQNLNHDAMYWYRQDPGQGLRLIYYSQIVNDFQKGDIAEGYSVSREKKESFPLTVTSAQKNPTAFYLCASSMGRKNTEAFFGQGTRLTVV.

Points on this clone: An end of the junction does not agree with germline; a read error may underlie this. The rearrangement uses TRBV6-1 and TRBJ1-1; tentatively, D is TRBD1 (6 bases). The CDR3 extends over 12 amino acids. Germline V gene lookup returns CDR1 MNHNS and CDR2 SASEGT. The CDR3: CASREGQLPAFF. For the CDR3, the DNA is TGTGCCAGCAGGGAAGGACAGTTGCCGGCTTTCTTT.

In its sample, this clone was seen once. CDR3 sequence: CASAVDRTANYGYTF. Written as DNA, the CDR3 is TGTGCCAGTGCTGTAGATCGGACAGCTAACTATGGCTACACCTTC. J is TRBJ1-2 and V is TRBV7-9, with D possibly being TRBD1 (6 bases). The CDR3 runs to 15 residues. Germline V gene data show CDR1 as SEHNR and CDR2 as FQNEAQ (reference sequence). The V gene lost 9 bases and the J gene lost 0 bases, with 17 bases spanning the gap.

The chain recombines TRBV6-5 with TRBJ1-2; D possibly corresponds to TRBD1 (5 bases). V lost 6 bases, J lost 7 bases, and 12 bases lay in between. The germline gives CDR1 MNHEY, CDR2 SVGAGI. The CDR3 consists of 12 residues. CDR3 sequence: CASSQGLSGYTF. The CDR3 coding sequence is TGTGCCAGCAGCCAGGGTTTGTCTGGCTACACCTTC.

The gene calls are TRBV29-1 and TRBJ1-2; D gene unclear. Trimming pared 4 bases from V and 6 bases from J, leaving 15 bases between. Germline CDR1 reads SQVTM; CDR2 reads ANQGSEA. The CDR3 is 13 residues long. Here the CDR3 reads CSVGVEGKHGYTF. The CDR3 DNA follows: TGCAGCGTTGGTGTTGAGGGAAAACATGGCTACACCTTC.

The rearrangement joins TRBV28 to TRBJ1-1; a weak D match, TRBD1 (6 bases). Trimming shortened V by 3 bases and J by 7 bases, and 18 bases separated the two germline ends. The V gene's germline CDR1 is MDHEN and CDR2 SYDVKM. The CDR3 contains 15 residues. In DNA form, the CDR3 reads TGTGCCAGCAGTTTGTCTACAGGGTGGGTTAATGAAGCTTTCTTT. It translates to CASSLSTGWVNEAFF.

The J gene is TRBJ1-3, the V gene TRBV2, with TRBD1 identical over 8 bases. CDR1 is SNHLY, CDR2 FYNNEI, per germline. V trimming: 4 bases; J trimming: 9 bases; junction bases outside the gene matches: 8. The CDR3 has 14 amino acids. The CDR3 spells CASSGTGPEGTIYF. The DNA of the CDR3 is TGTGCCAGCAGTGGGACAGGGCCTGAGGGCACCATATATTTT.